A single sample is the source of the 3 T cell receptor beta chains below, sequenced in a study of T cell clonality in common variable immunodeficiency. The data were produced by immunoSEQ multiplex PCR, yet TCRdb's version contains in-frame clones alone and is incomplete. Singletons are absent from the sample, which has over 30,000 clones. What was sequenced was peripheral blood mononuclear cells. These receptors all stem from a person aged 18 to 75 in good health.

This clone was counted many times. The read ends 3 residues shy of where the CDR3 ends; the end is completed using the germline J gene. The J gene is TRBJ1-2, the V gene TRBV20-1; 10 bases match TRBD1. Germline CDR1 DFQATT, CDR2 SNEGSKA (reference sequence). The length of the CDR3 is 12 residues. This CDR3 reads CSAETGGGGYTF. The DNA read from the CDR3 is TGCAGTGCTGAGACAGGGGGCGGAGGC.

This clone came up many times. The observed sequence ends 3 residues before the CDR3 terminus, with the missing tail filled in from the germline J gene. The chain recombines TRBV5-4 with TRBJ2-2; 9 bases align to TRBD1. The CDR3 has 15 residues. CDR1 is SGHNT, CDR2 YYREEE, per germline (reference sequence). V lost 2 bases and J lost 7; bases outside the gene matches: 6. This CDR3 reads CASSFNRGQGGELFF. The CDR3 bases that were read are TGTGCCAGCAGCTTTAACAGGGGGCAGGGCGGGGAG.

This clone was detected many times. With the read ending 3 residues before the CDR3 end, the germline J gene is used to fill in that end. The chain recombines TRBV7-2 with TRBJ1-2; the D gene is possibly TRBD1 (5 bases). CDR1 is SGHTA, CDR2 FQGNSA, per germline. This CDR3 region has 13 residues. V was cut by 1 base and J by 4 bases, with 7 bases left in between. The CDR3 region is CASSLEGVYGYTF. CDR3 DNA, as far as it was read: TGTGCCAGCAGCTTAGAAGGGGTCTATGGC.